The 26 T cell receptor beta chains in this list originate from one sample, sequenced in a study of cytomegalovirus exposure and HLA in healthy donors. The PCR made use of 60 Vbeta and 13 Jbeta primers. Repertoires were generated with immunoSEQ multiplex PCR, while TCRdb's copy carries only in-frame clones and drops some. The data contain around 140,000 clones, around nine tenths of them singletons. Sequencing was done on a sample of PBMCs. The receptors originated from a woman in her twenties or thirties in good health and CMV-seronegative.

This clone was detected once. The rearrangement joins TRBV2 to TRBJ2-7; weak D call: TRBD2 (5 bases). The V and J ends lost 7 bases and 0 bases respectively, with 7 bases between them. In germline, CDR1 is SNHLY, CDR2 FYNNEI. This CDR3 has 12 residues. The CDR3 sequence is CASTRDSYEQYF. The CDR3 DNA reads TGTGCCAGCACTCGGGACTCCTACGAGCAGTACTTC. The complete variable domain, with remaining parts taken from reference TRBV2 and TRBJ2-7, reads EPEVTQTPSHQVTQMGQEVILRCVPISNHLYFYWYRQILGQKVEFLVSFYNNEISEKSEIFDDQFSVERPDGSNFTLKIRSTKLEDSAMYFCASTRDSYEQYFGPGTRLTVT.

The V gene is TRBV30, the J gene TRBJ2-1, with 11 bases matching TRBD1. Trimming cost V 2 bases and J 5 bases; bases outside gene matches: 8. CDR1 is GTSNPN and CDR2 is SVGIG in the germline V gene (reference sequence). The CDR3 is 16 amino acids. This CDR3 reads CAWSLHGTGGNNEQFF. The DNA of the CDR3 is TGTGCCTGGAGTCTCCACGGGACAGGGGGAAACAATGAGCAGTTCTTC.

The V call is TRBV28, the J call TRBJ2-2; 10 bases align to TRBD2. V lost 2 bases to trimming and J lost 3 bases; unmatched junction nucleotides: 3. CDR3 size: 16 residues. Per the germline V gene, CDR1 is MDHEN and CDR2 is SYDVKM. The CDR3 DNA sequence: TGTGCCAGCAGTTTAAGGACTAGCGGAGACACCGGGGAGCTGTTTTTT. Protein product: CASSLRTSGDTGELFF.

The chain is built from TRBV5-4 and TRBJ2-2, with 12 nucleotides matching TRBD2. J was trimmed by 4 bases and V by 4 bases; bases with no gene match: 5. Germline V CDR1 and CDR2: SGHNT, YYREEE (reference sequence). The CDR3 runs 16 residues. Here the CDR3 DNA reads TGTGCCAGCAGCACCGGACTAGCGGGGACCACCGGGGAGCTGTTTTTT. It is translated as CASSTGLAGTTGELFF.

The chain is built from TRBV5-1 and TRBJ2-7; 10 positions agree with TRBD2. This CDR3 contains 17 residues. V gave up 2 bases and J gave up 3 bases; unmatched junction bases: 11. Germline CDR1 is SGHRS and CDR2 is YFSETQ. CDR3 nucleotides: TGCGCCAGCAGCTTAAGCGGGGGGGCCTACTCTTACTACGAGCAGTACTTC. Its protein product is CASSLSGGAYSYYEQYF.

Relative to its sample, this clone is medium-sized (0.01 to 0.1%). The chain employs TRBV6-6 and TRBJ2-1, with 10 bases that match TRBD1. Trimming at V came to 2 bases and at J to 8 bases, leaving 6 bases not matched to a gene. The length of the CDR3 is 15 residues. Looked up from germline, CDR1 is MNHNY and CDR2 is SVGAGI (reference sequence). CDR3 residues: CASSYTKTGGYEQFF. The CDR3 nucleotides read TGTGCCAGCAGTTACACGAAGACAGGGGGCTATGAGCAGTTCTTC.

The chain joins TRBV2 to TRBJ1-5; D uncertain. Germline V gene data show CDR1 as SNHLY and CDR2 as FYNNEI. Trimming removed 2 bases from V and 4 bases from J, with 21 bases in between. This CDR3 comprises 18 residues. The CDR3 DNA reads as TGTGCCAGCAGTGAAATCATTTTGTCGACTAGTGGTAATCAGCCCCAGCATTTT. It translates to CASSEIILSTSGNQPQHF.

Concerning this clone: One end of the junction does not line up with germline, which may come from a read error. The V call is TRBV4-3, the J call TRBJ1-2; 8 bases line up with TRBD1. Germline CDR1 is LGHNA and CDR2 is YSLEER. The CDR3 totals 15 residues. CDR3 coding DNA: TGCGCCAACAGCCAACCCCAGGTACAGGGGGAAGGCTACACCTTC. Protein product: CANSQPQVQGEGYTF.

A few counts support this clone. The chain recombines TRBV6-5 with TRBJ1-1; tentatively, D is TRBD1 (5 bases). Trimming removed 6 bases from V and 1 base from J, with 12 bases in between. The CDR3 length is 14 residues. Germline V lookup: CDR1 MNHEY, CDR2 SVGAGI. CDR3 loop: CASSADTWNTEAFF. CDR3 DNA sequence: TGTGCCAGCAGCGCGGACACCTGGAACACTGAAGCTTTCTTT.

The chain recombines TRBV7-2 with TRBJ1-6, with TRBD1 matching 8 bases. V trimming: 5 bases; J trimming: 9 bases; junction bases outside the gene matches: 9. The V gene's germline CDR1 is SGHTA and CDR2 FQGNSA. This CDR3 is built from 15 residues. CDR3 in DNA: TGTGCCAGCAGCGCAGTGTCAGGGGGCGGTTCACCCCTCCACTTT. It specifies CASSAVSGGGSPLHF.

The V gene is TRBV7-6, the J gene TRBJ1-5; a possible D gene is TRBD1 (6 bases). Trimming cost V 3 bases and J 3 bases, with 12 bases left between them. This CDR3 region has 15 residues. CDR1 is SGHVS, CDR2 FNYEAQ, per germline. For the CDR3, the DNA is TGTGCCAGCAGCTTCTTTCCAGGGGTCAATCAGCCCCAGCATTTT. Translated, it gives CASSFFPGVNQPQHF.

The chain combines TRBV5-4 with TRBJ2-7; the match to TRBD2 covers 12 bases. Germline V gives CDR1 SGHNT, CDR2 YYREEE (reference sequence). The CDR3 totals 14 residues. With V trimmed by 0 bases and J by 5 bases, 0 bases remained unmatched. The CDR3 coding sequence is TGTGCCAGCAGCTTGGGACTAGCGGGAGACGAGCAGTACTTC. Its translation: CASSLGLAGDEQYF.

The CDR3 sequence is CASSLWGLETQYF. CDR3 in DNA: TGTGCCAGCAGCTTGTGGGGGCTGGAGACCCAGTACTTC. The V gene is TRBV5-8, the J gene TRBJ2-5, with a weak D call TRBD1 (6 bases). V was shortened by 1 base and J by 5 bases, with 9 bases between the two germline ends. Germline V lookup: CDR1 SGHTS, CDR2 YDEGEE. This CDR3 has 13 residues.

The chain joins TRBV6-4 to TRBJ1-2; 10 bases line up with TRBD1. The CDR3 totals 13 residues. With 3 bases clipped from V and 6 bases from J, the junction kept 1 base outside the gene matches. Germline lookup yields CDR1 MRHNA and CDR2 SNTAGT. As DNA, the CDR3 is TGTGCCAGCAGTGAGACAGGGGGCAATGGCTACACCTTC. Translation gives CASSETGGNGYTF.

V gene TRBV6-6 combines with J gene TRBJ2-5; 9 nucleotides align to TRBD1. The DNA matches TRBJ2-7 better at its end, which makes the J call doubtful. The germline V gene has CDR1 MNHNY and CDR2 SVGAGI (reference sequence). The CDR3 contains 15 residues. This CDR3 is CASSPFGTGNTEQYF. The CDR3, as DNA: TGTGCCAGCAGTCCCTTTGGGACAGGGAATACCGAGCAGTACTTC.

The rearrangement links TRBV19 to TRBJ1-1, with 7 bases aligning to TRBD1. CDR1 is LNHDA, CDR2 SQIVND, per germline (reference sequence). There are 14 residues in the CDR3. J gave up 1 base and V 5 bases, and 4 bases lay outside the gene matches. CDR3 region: CASSFRQGNTEAFF. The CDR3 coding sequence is TGTGCCAGTAGTTTCAGACAGGGGAACACTGAAGCTTTCTTT.

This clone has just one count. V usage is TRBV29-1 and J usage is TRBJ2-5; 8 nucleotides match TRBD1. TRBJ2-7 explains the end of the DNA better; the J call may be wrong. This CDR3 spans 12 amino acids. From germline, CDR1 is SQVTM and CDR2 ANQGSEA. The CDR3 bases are TGCAGCGTTGAGACAGGGGCTTACGAGCAGTACTTC. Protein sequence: CSVETGAYEQYF.

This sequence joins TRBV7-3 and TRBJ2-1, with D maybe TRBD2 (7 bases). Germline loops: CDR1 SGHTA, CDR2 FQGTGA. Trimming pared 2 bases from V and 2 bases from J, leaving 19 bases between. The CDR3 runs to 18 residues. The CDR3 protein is CASSLGGARIQAYNEQFF. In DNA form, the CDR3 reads TGTGCCAGCAGCTTAGGGGGGGCGAGGATACAGGCCTACAATGAGCAGTTCTTC. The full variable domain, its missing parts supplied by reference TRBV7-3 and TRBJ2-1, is GAGVSQTPSNKVTEKGKYVELRCDPISGHTALYWYRQSLGQGPEFLIYFQGTGAADDSGLPNDRFFAVRPEGSVSTLKIQRTERGDSAVYLCASSLGGARIQAYNEQFFGPGTRLTVL.

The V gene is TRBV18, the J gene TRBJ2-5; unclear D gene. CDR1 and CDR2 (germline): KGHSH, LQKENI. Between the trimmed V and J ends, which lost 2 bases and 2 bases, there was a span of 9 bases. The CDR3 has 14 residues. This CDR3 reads CASSPFNQQETQYF. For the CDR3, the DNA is TGTGCCAGCTCACCATTCAATCAACAAGAGACCCAGTACTTC.

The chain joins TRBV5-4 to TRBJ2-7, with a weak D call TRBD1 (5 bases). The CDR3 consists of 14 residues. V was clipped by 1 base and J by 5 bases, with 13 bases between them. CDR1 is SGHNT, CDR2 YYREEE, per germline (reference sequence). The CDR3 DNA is TGTGCCAGCAGCTTGTGGGCAGGGCTCGACGAGCAGTACTTC. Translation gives CASSLWAGLDEQYF.

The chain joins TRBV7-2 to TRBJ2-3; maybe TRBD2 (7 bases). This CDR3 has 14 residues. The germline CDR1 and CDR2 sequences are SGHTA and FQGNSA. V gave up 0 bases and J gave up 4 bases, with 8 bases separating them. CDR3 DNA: TGTGCCAGCAGCTTAGCGCGGGGGCCAGATACGCAGTATTTT. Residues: CASSLARGPDTQYF.

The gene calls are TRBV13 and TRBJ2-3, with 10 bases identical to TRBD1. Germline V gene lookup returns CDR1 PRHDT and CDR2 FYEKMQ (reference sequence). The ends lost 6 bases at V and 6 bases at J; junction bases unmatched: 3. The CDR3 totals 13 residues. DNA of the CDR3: TGTGCCAGCAGGACAGGGGGCGTCGATACGCAGTATTTT. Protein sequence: CASRTGGVDTQYF.

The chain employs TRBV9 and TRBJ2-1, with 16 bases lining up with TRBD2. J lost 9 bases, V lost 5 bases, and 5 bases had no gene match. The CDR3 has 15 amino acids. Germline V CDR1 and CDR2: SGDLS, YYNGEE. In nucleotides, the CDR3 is TGTGCCAGCAGTGTCGGGACTAGCGGGGGGGTTGAGCAGTTCTTC. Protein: CASSVGTSGGVEQFF. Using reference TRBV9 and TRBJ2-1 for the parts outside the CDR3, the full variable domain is DSGVTQTPKHLITATGQRVTLRCSPRSGDLSVYWYQQSLDQGLQFLIQYYNGEERAKGNILERFSAQQFPDLHSELNLSSLELGDSALYFCASSVGTSGGVEQFFGPGTRLTVL.

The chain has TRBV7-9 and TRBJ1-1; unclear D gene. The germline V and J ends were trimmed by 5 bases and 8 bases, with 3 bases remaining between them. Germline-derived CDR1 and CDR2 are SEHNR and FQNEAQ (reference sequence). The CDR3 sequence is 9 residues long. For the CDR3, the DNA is TGTGCCAGCAGCCCGGAAGCTTTCTTT. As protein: CASSPEAFF.

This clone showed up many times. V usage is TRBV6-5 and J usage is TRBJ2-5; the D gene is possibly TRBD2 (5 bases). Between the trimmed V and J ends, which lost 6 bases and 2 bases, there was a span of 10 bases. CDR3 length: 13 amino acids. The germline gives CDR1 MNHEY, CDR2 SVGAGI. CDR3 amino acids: CASRTTTQETQYF. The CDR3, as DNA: TGTGCCAGCAGGACGACTACTCAAGAGACCCAGTACTTC.

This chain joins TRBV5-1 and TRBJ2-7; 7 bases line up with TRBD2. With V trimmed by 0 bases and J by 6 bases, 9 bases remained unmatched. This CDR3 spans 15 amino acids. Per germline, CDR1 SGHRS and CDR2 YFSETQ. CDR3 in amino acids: CASSLDAGVGSEQYF. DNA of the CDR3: TGCGCCAGCAGCTTGGACGCGGGAGTGGGTTCCGAGCAGTACTTC.